These 9 T cell receptor beta chains originate from one sample sequenced in a study of T-cell memory formation after mild COVID-19. TCRdb re-derived calls from the 5' RACE reads in MiXCR, one entry per CDR3 protein. The sample holds approximately 430,000 distinct CDR3 sequences, more than 20% seen once. Material: PBMCs or a T cell subset sorted from them (not recorded which). These receptors came from an adult woman who had mild COVID-19 (a few samples of this study predate the infection). Cell type and time point are not known.

The chain carries TRBV3-1 and TRBJ1-4; D is uncertain. The CDR3 consists of 13 residues. Germline V gene data show CDR1 as LGHDT and CDR2 as YNNKEL (reference sequence). Trimming removed 0 bases from V and 5 bases from J, with 4 bases in between. Here the CDR3 DNA reads TGTGCCAGCAGCCAAGAGGGCAATGAAAAACTGTTTTTT. Translating gives CASSQEGNEKLFF.

In this sample, this clonotype turned up a few times. The gene calls are TRBV9 and TRBJ2-1; no clear D. Germline V CDR1 and CDR2: SGDLS, YYNGEE. V was cut by 4 bases and J by 6 bases, with 17 bases left in between. CDR3 length: 15 amino acids. The CDR3, as DNA: TGTGCCAGCAGCTCAAAAGGGATAGGCTTCAATGAGCAGTTCTTC. Translating it yields CASSSKGIGFNEQFF. The whole variable domain, filled in from reference TRBV9 and TRBJ2-1, reads DSGVTQTPKHLITATGQRVTLRCSPRSGDLSVYWYQQSLDQGLQFLIQYYNGEERAKGNILERFSAQQFPDLHSELNLSSLELGDSALYFCASSSKGIGFNEQFFGPGTRLTVL.

This clonotype was seen many times. The V and J genes are TRBV5-1 and TRBJ2-7; 8 bases fit TRBD2. This CDR3 region has 15 residues. Per germline, CDR1 SGHRS and CDR2 YFSETQ. Unmatched junction bases numbered 9, after V lost 4 bases and J lost 3 bases. The CDR3 DNA follows: TGCGCCAGCAGCCAAAGCGGGGGAGTGTTCTACGAGCAGTACTTC. Its translation is CASSQSGGVFYEQYF.

The chain couples TRBV3-1 to TRBJ2-1, with D uncertain. Trimming stripped 1 base from V and 6 bases from J, with 10 bases between. Germline CDR1 reads LGHDT; CDR2 reads YNNKEL (reference sequence). The CDR3 contains 14 residues. In DNA, the CDR3 is TGTGCCAGCAGCCAAGGTTCTGGCGGCAATGAGCAGTTCTTC. Translating it yields CASSQGSGGNEQFF.

The chain recombines TRBV20-1 with TRBJ2-1, with 15 bases identical to TRBD2. Per the germline V gene, CDR1 is DFQATT and CDR2 is SNEGSKA (reference sequence). This CDR3 region has 15 residues. The ends lost 5 bases at V and 7 bases at J; junction bases unmatched: 6. CDR3 DNA sequence: TGCAGTGCTTCCTCCGGGACTAGCGGGGGGAATGAGCAGTTCTTC. Translating it yields CSASSGTSGGNEQFF.

The chain couples TRBV5-1 to TRBJ2-1, with 8 bases that match TRBD2. Germline-derived CDR1 and CDR2 are SGHRS and YFSETQ. The CDR3 sequence is 15 residues long. The CDR3 DNA sequence: TGCGCTTCCGGCCTGGCGGGGGGTACCTACAATGAGCAGTTCTTC. It yields the protein CASGLAGGTYNEQFF.

J is TRBJ1-1 and V is TRBV2, with 7 bases fitting TRBD1. The ends lost 6 bases at V and 4 bases at J; junction bases unmatched: 8. This CDR3 has 14 amino acids. Germline loops: CDR1 SNHLY, CDR2 FYNNEI. The CDR3 DNA follows: TGTGCCAGCAGCGCATTCCGGGACAGCACTGAAGCTTTCTTT. It codes for CASSAFRDSTEAFF. Full variable domain (outside the CDR3, taken from reference TRBV2 and TRBJ1-1): EPEVTQTPSHQVTQMGQEVILRCVPISNHLYFYWYRQILGQKVEFLVSFYNNEISEKSEIFDDQFSVERPDGSNFTLKIRSTKLEDSAMYFCASSAFRDSTEAFFGQGTRLTVV.

V is TRBV4-2 and J is TRBJ2-2, with D possibly TRBD1 on 5 matching bases. Germline loops: CDR1 LGHNA, CDR2 YNFKEQ. With 2 bases removed from V and 7 bases from J, the gap between germline ends came to 8 bases. The CDR3 spans 13 residues. This CDR3 is CASSQYDSGELFF. CDR3 nucleotides: TGTGCCAGCAGCCAATACGACAGCGGGGAGCTGTTTTTT.

This clonotype appeared a few times. The rearrangement links TRBV18 to TRBJ2-3, with D maybe TRBD1 (5 bases). This CDR3 is built from 13 residues. The germline gives CDR1 KGHSH, CDR2 LQKENI. Trimming left V 4 bases short and J 4 bases short, with 9 bases between. The CDR3 region has the DNA TGTGCCAGCTCACTCCAACAGGCAGATACGCAGTATTTT. Its translation is CASSLQQADTQYF.